The sample holds a few counts of the clone carrying this T cell receptor (beta chain). This sample is drawn from a study of blood T cells in healthy people across ages. It was with a sample-barcoded 5' primer and a J-beta primer mix that a second PCR of roughly 6 to 12 cycles was run. TCRdb reprocessed the 5' RACE reads via MiXCR and lists one record per CDR3 protein. The data contain approximately 1,100,000 distinct CDR3 sequences, 45% of them seen just once; the ten biggest clones take up under 20%. Losses at the gene ends were 2 bases for V and 0 bases for J; bases not matched to a gene: 4. Per germline, CDR1 MNHEY and CDR2 SVGEGT. The CDR3 runs 17 residues.

Sequencing was performed on blood. The source is a woman aged 55-69 years in good health. The V gene is TRBV6-2 or TRBV6-3, the J gene TRBJ2-7; 13 nucleotides line up with TRBD2. The DNA of the CDR3 is TGTGCCAGCAGTTACGGGACTAGCGGGAAGAGCTCCTACGAGCAGTACTTC. This encodes CASSYGTSGKSSYEQYF.